The 24 T cell receptor beta chains below were found in one sample sequenced in a study of blood T cells in healthy people across ages. PCR was performed a second time for roughly 7 to 11 cycles using a sample-barcoded 5' primer and a J-beta primer mix. TCRdb fed the 5' RACE reads into MiXCR, producing one record per CDR3 protein. The table lists some 670,000 distinct CDR3 sequences, 45% to 60% of them singletons. Source material: blood. The receptors shown here come from a woman aged 80 or over in good health.

This clonotype was seen at least ten times. This sequence joins TRBV6-6 and TRBJ2-7, with D tentatively TRBD2 (5 bases). Germline CDR1 is MNHNY and CDR2 is SVGAGI (reference sequence). Trimming cost V 2 bases and J 2 bases, with 16 bases left between them. CDR3 size: 16 residues. The CDR3 nucleotides are TGTGCCAGCAGTTACGGAGATGGCGGGCCAACCTACGAGCAGTACTTC. Its translation: CASSYGDGGPTYEQYF.

CDR3 DNA sequence: TGCGCCAGCAGCACCCAAGGGGCTACCCAAGAGACCCAGTACTTC. This translates into CASSTQGATQETQYF. The rearrangement joins TRBV5-1 to TRBJ2-5; a weak D match, TRBD1 (5 bases). This CDR3 region has 15 residues. Per germline, CDR1 SGHRS and CDR2 YFSETQ. The V and J ends lost 4 bases and 1 base respectively, with 14 bases between them.

The CDR3 DNA is TGTGCCAGCAGCTTAGCGGAGACTAGCGTCACAGATACGCAGTATTTT. Amino acid sequence: CASSLAETSVTDTQYF. This sequence joins TRBV13 and TRBJ2-3; 8 bases agree with TRBD2. This CDR3 has 16 amino acids. CDR1 PRHDT and CDR2 FYEKMQ come from the germline V gene (reference sequence). V shed 1 base and J 2 bases; nucleotides not matched to a gene: 5.

Only a few counts were recorded for this clonotype. The chain's CDR3 is CSVGTSGLRETQYF. The CDR3, as DNA: TGCAGCGTCGGGACTAGCGGACTTAGGGAGACCCAGTACTTC. The chain links TRBV29-1 to TRBJ2-7, with 11 bases that match TRBD2. The J call is in doubt because the DNA end fits TRBJ2-5 better. Germline V gene lookup returns CDR1 SQVTM and CDR2 ANQGSEA. The CDR3 is 14 residues long.

Of note for this clonotype: A read error may be the cause here, since a much bigger clone is one base away. This chain uses TRBV3-1 with TRBJ2-7, with 9 bases aligning to TRBD2. The CDR3 is made up of 15 amino acids. Trimming at V came to 5 bases and at J to 3 bases, leaving 8 bases not matched to a gene. The germline gives CDR1 LGHDT, CDR2 YNNKEL (reference sequence). As DNA, the CDR3 is TGTGCCAGCAGCAACACCGGGACTAGCAGCTACGAGCAGTACTTC. Translated, it gives CASSNTGTSSYEQYF.

This clonotype was recorded many times. V is TRBV29-1 and J is TRBJ1-5; D not resolved. Germline CDR1 SQVTM, CDR2 ANQGSEA. The CDR3 extends over 14 amino acids. Trimming left V 4 bases short and J 0 bases short, with 10 bases between. CDR3 in amino acids: CSVGYGSSNQPQHF. The CDR3 DNA reads as TGCAGCGTTGGATATGGAAGTAGCAATCAGCCCCAGCATTTT. Full variable domain (missing parts from reference TRBV29-1 and TRBJ1-5): SAVISQKPSRDICQRGTSLTIQCQVDSQVTMMFWYRQQPGQSLTLIATANQGSEATYESGFVIDKFPISRPNLTFSTLTVSNMSPEDSSIYLCSVGYGSSNQPQHFGDGTRLSIL.

The table lists this clonotype with many counts. The chain has TRBV4-1 and TRBJ2-3, with D maybe TRBD2 (6 bases). The CDR3 runs 17 residues. Germline loops: CDR1 MGHRA, CDR2 YSYEKL. V was trimmed by 4 bases and J by 3 bases, leaving 20 bases between them. The CDR3 region is CASSPQPPRGGTDTQYF. The CDR3 bases are TGCGCCAGCAGCCCTCAACCTCCTAGGGGAGGAACAGATACGCAGTATTTT.

This clonotype was found many times. One junction end disagrees with the germline gene, perhaps due to a read error. This chain connects TRBV7-7 to TRBJ2-5, with D possibly being TRBD2 (6 bases). The CDR3 length is 16 residues. The V gene's germline CDR1 is SSHAT and CDR2 FNYEAQ (reference sequence). The CDR3 protein is CASSSSAGQRLETQYF. In nucleotides, the CDR3 is TGTGCTAGCAGCTCCTCTGCGGGGCAGAGACTAGAGACCCAGTACTTC.

This clonotype was found a few times. The chain employs TRBV29-1 and TRBJ2-2, with a weak D call TRBD1 (5 bases). V was trimmed by 0 bases and J by 6 bases, leaving 11 bases between them. CDR1 and CDR2 from the germline V gene are SQVTM and ANQGSEA. The CDR3 spans 14 residues. In DNA form, the CDR3 reads TGCAGCGTTGAAGATACCCAGGGTGCCGGGGAGCTGTTTTTT. Translation gives CSVEDTQGAGELFF.

The chain has TRBV6-2 or TRBV6-3 and TRBJ2-5; TRBD2 might be the D (6 bases). The CDR3 is 15 amino acids. V was clipped by 0 bases and J by 4 bases, with 12 bases between them. Germline V gene lookup returns CDR1 MNHEY and CDR2 SVGEGT. For the CDR3, the DNA is TGTGCCAGCAGTTACTCGATTCCGGGACTAGAGACCCAGTACTTC. Its translation: CASSYSIPGLETQYF.

Comments on this clonotype: The junction and the germline gene differ at one end; a read error may be behind it. The chain joins TRBV18 to TRBJ1-2, with 7 bases fitting TRBD1. The CDR3 is made up of 17 amino acids. Germline V CDR1 and CDR2: KGHSH, LQKENI. The CDR3 region is CASSPTGEGQADYGHTF. The DNA for the CDR3 is TGTGCCAGCTCCCCCACGGGGGAAGGACAGGCGGACTATGGCCACACCTTC.

This rearrangement joins TRBV12-3 or TRBV12-4 to TRBJ2-7; 9 nucleotides match TRBD2. The length of the CDR3 is 14 residues. V dropped 4 bases and J dropped 4; count of bases not matched to a gene: 5. The CDR3 DNA reads as TGTGCCAGCAGTTCTAGCGGGAATGGGTACGAGCAGTACTTC. It specifies CASSSSGNGYEQYF.

The chain couples TRBV12-3 or TRBV12-4 to TRBJ1-4; 9 bases map to TRBD1. J gave up 7 bases and V 5 bases, and 5 bases lay outside the gene matches. This CDR3 spans 14 amino acids. This CDR3 reads CASSLQGASEKLFF. CDR3 nucleotide sequence: TGTGCCAGCAGTCTACAGGGGGCGAGTGAAAAACTGTTTTTT.

This clonotype has more than one count but fewer than ten. This rearrangement joins TRBV6-1 to TRBJ2-7; 10 bases are shared with TRBD1. The CDR3 runs 13 residues. The junction had 7 bases not matched to a gene; V was cut back by 11 bases and J by 3 bases. CDR1 and CDR2 (germline): MNHNS, SASEGT. The CDR3 DNA reads as TGTGCCGTCCGGGACAGGGGACTCTACGAGCAGTACTTC. Protein: CAVRDRGLYEQYF.

In this sample, this clonotype turned up many times. The chain has TRBV12-3 or TRBV12-4 and TRBJ1-5; TRBD1 agrees at 8 bases. V lost 6 bases, J lost 1 base, and 5 bases stayed unmatched. The CDR3 contains 15 residues. The CDR3 DNA is TGTGCCAGCAGGTCGGGGACAGGAAGCAATCAGCCCCAGCATTTT. It codes for CASRSGTGSNQPQHF.

This chain connects TRBV20-1 to TRBJ1-1; no firm D call. This CDR3 contains 11 residues. The germline gives CDR1 DFQATT, CDR2 SNEGSKA (reference sequence). V was pared by 0 bases and J by 5 bases, with 4 bases between. This CDR3 reads CSARDGTEAFF. CDR3 nucleotides: TGCAGTGCTAGAGATGGTACTGAAGCTTTCTTT.

This chain joins TRBV10-3 and TRBJ2-3; D is unresolved. Germline-derived CDR1 and CDR2 are ENHRY and SYGVKD. Trimming pared 6 bases from V and 5 bases from J, leaving 9 bases between. This CDR3 region has 12 residues. The CDR3 sequence is CAIRLDGDTQYF. DNA of the CDR3: TGTGCCATCAGATTGGATGGAGATACGCAGTATTTT.

This clonotype was found many times. The rearrangement uses TRBV9 and TRBJ2-1; 11 bases map to TRBD2. The CDR3 runs 15 residues. Germline CDR1 is SGDLS and CDR2 is YYNGEE. The junction had 3 bases not matched to a gene; V was cut back by 3 bases and J by 4 bases. The CDR3 loop reads CASSALAGGYNEQFF. In DNA, the CDR3 is TGTGCCAGCAGCGCTTTAGCGGGGGGGTACAATGAGCAGTTCTTC.

The chain employs TRBV20-1 and TRBJ2-1; 10 bases fit TRBD2. The CDR3 length is 15 residues. Germline loops: CDR1 DFQATT, CDR2 SNEGSKA (reference sequence). J gave up 7 bases and V 0 bases, and 6 bases lay outside the gene matches. DNA for the CDR3: TGCAGTGCTAGAGACTCTAGCGGGGGTGGGAATGAGCAGTTCTTC. This codes for CSARDSSGGGNEQFF.

This clonotype was counted many times. V and J are TRBV20-1 and TRBJ1-2, with 9 bases matching TRBD1. Germline V CDR1 and CDR2: DFQATT, SNEGSKA (reference sequence). V trimming: 1 base; J trimming: 4 bases; junction bases outside the gene matches: 4. The CDR3 runs to 14 residues. CDR3 region: CSARGDRATYGYTF. DNA for the CDR3: TGCAGTGCTAGAGGGGACAGGGCGACCTATGGCTACACCTTC.

This rearrangement joins TRBV7-2 to TRBJ2-5; D uncertain. V shed 3 bases and J shed 4 bases, with 9 bases lying between them. Germline CDR1 and CDR2: SGHTA and FQGNSA. CDR3 length equals 13 residues. Here the CDR3 DNA reads TGTGCCAGCAGCTTGAACACGGGAGAGACCCAGTACTTC. Translated, it gives CASSLNTGETQYF.

J is TRBJ2-1 and V is TRBV2; D is possibly TRBD1 (7 bases). Germline lookup yields CDR1 SNHLY and CDR2 FYNNEI. Deletions cut 6 bases from V and 6 bases from J, with 18 bases between. The CDR3 totals 15 residues. Written as DNA, the CDR3 is TGTGCCAGCAGCAAAAACAGGGGAGGCGTCAATGAGCAGTTCTTC. It codes for CASSKNRGGVNEQFF.

The table lists this clonotype with many counts. The V gene is TRBV5-1, the J gene TRBJ2-1; possible D gene TRBD1, 6 bases. Trimming stripped 3 bases from V and 9 bases from J, with 7 bases between. In germline, CDR1 is SGHRS, CDR2 YFSETQ. The CDR3 has 11 residues. The DNA of the CDR3 is TGCGCCAGCAGCTCACAGGGTGAGCAGTTCTTC. This translates into CASSSQGEQFF.

Concerning this clonotype: This clone may be a read error of a much larger clone one base away. The chain links TRBV6-1 to TRBJ1-4; TRBD1 matches at 11 bases. The germline gives CDR1 MNHNS, CDR2 SASEGT. V was clipped by 5 bases and J by 8 bases; unmatched bases: 16. This CDR3 has 18 amino acids. Here the CDR3 reads CASSKRTGGNRDGEKLFF. CDR3 coding DNA: TGTGCCAGCAGTAAAAGGACAGGGGGCAATCGAGATGGAGAAAAACTGTTTTTT.